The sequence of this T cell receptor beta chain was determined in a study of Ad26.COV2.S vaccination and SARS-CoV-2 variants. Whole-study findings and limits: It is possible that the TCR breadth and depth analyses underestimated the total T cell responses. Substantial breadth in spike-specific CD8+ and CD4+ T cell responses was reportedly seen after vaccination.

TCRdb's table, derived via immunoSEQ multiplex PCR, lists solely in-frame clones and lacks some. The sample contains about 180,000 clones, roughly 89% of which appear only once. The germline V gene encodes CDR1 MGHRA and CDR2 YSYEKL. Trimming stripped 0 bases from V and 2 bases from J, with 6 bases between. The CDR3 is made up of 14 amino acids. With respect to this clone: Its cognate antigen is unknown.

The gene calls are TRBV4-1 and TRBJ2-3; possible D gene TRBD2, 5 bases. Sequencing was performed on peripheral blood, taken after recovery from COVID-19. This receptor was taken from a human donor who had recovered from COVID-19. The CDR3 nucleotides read TGCGCCAGCAGCCAAGACGACTACACAGATACGCAGTATTTT. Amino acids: CASSQDDYTDTQYF.